What follows is one TCR beta chain and its context. Treatment specified: around 19 received Ad26.COV2.S at low or high dose, single or two shots; roughly five received placebo; per-sample allocation not given. On day 63 after the first injection, vaccine and placebo recipients gave samples. The data were obtained in a study of Ad26.COV2.S vaccination and SARS-CoV-2 variants. Using immunoSEQ multiplex PCR, the repertoire was profiled, and TCRdb retains in-frame clones only, with some absent. The sample shows roughly 350,000 clones, 80% to 90% of them seen only once. Sequencing used peripheral blood, obtained in a trial of Ad26.COV2.S vaccine versus placebo. This receptor was obtained from a person between 18 and 65 years old who received the Ad26.COV2.S COVID-19 vaccine or a placebo.

The CDR3 nucleotides are TGTGCCAGCAGCTTAGATACTAGCGGGAGACTGTACGAGCAGTACTTC. It yields the protein CASSLDTSGRLYEQYF. The genes are TRBV11-2 and TRBJ2-7; 11 bases agree with TRBD2. Germline CDR1 SGHAT, CDR2 FQNNGV. The V gene end was trimmed by 0 bases and the J gene end by 4 bases; junction bases not matched to a gene: 5. This CDR3 is built from 16 residues.